The clone carrying this TCR beta chain was seen repeatedly, ten times or more. The authors' processing: Estimation of nucleated cell counts was performed using reference gene primer amplification. Clones were sequenced by immunoSEQ multiplex PCR, and TCRdb holds only the in-frame ones, with some missing. V and J calls and clone size are as listed in that table; D and trimming were resolved from the DNA. This sample carries around 100,000 clones, around 84% of them seen once, and the ten largest clones take roughly 1.4%. This record belongs to a study of blood T cell repertoires in COVID-19. Study-level background: Samples came from the United States, Italy and Spain, spanning acute and convalescent COVID-19. From T cells, B-cell-depleted T cells, or PBMCs came the material, which was cDNA or gDNA.

V lost 1 base and J lost 2, with 12 bases in between. The CDR3 length is 15 residues. From germline, CDR1 is LNHNV and CDR2 YYDKDF (reference sequence). The source is a man in his forties or fifties with acute or convalescent COVID-19. Sequencing was done on a sample of peripheral blood. This chain joins TRBV15 and TRBJ2-7; tentative D call: TRBD1 (6 bases). The CDR3 nucleotides read TGTGCCACCAGCAGAGGTAAACAGGGTACCTACGAGCAGTACTTC. The encoded protein is CATSRGKQGTYEQYF.